Shown below are 14 T cell receptor beta chains from a single sample sequenced in a study of naive and memory T cell subsets. Two oligonucleotides, mixed equimolar, formed the beta constant-region primer covering TRBC1 and TRBC2. The ligated cDNA underwent four PCR rounds using SP2 and nested alpha and beta constant-region primers. Via MiXCR, TCRdb re-called the UMI-ligation and nested PCR reads, giving one row per CDR3 protein. The data contain 120,000 or so distinct CDR3 sequences, roughly 36% of them singletons. Sequences were obtained from central memory CD4+ T cells from blood. These TCRs come from a human donor in good health.

This clonotype was picked up a small number of times. This chain uses TRBV28 with TRBJ2-7, with D uncertain. This CDR3 contains 13 residues. V was pared by 3 bases and J by 0 bases, with 6 bases between. The germline V gene encodes CDR1 MDHEN and CDR2 SYDVKM. The CDR3: CASSLGSSYEQYF. CDR3 DNA sequence: TGTGCCAGCAGTTTGGGAAGCTCCTACGAGCAGTACTTC.

The chain uses TRBV28 and TRBJ1-5; D is ambiguous. The CDR3 loop spans 14 amino acids. With 3 bases removed from V and 3 bases from J, the gap between germline ends came to 9 bases. Germline V gene lookup returns CDR1 MDHEN and CDR2 SYDVKM. CDR3 protein: CASSFRRSNQPQHF. CDR3 sequence (DNA): TGTGCCAGCAGTTTTCGGCGTTCCAATCAGCCCCAGCATTTT.

CDR3 sequence reads: CASGASGSSYNEQFF. Here the CDR3 DNA reads TGTGCTAGTGGTGCCTCGGGAAGCTCCTACAATGAGCAGTTCTTC. The rearrangement joins TRBV12-5 to TRBJ2-1; TRBD2 is a possible D gene (5 bases). CDR1 is LGHNT and CDR2 is FRNRAP in the germline V gene. The V and J ends lost 5 bases and 0 bases respectively, with 11 bases between them. This CDR3 comprises 15 residues.

A note on this clonotype: An end of the junction differs from the germline gene, which may be a read error. This chain connects TRBV29-1 to TRBJ2-7, with a weak D call TRBD2 (5 bases). CDR1 SQVTM and CDR2 ANQGSEA come from the germline V gene. The CDR3 consists of 13 residues. CDR3 in DNA: TGCGGCGTTGACCAAGGAAGAGGGAGCGAGCAGTACTTC. It codes for CGVDQGRGSEQYF.

This sequence joins TRBV2 and TRBJ2-4; the D is unclear. The CDR3 covers 14 residues. V was trimmed by 4 bases and J by 7 bases, leaving 14 bases between them. Germline CDR1 SNHLY, CDR2 FYNNEI. The CDR3 region is CASSVDPNRNIQYF. In nucleotides, the CDR3 is TGTGCCAGCAGTGTAGACCCAAATAGGAACATTCAGTACTTC.

The chain uses TRBV6-1 and TRBJ2-3; D is uncertain. The germline gives CDR1 MNHNS, CDR2 SASEGT. V lost 5 bases to trimming and J lost 3 bases, with 15 bases between them. This CDR3 region has 15 residues. CDR3 in amino acids: CASSLSAVTTDTQYF. The CDR3 DNA is TGTGCCAGCAGTCTAAGCGCAGTAACGACAGATACGCAGTATTTT.

Here the CDR3 reads CASRSQTGVRYGYTF. In DNA form, the CDR3 reads TGCGCCAGCAGGAGCCAGACAGGGGTACGCTATGGCTACACCTTC. This chain links TRBV5-1 with TRBJ1-2; 8 bases agree with TRBD1. The CDR3 extends over 15 amino acids. V dropped 5 bases and J dropped 4; count of bases not matched to a gene: 10. Germline CDR1 SGHRS, CDR2 YFSETQ.

CDR3: CASSPNGAWGYTF. As DNA, the CDR3 is TGTGCCAGCTCACCAAACGGGGCATGGGGCTACACCTTC. The rearrangement joins TRBV18 to TRBJ1-2, with D possibly being TRBD1 (5 bases). CDR3 length: 13 amino acids. V gave up 2 bases and J gave up 8 bases, with 12 bases separating them. Germline V CDR1 and CDR2: KGHSH, LQKENI.

Only one count was recorded for this clonotype. The chain combines TRBV20-1 with TRBJ2-1; TRBD2 agrees at 11 bases. Germline V gene lookup returns CDR1 DFQATT and CDR2 SNEGSKA (reference sequence). This CDR3 is 15 amino acids long. The V and J ends lost 5 bases and 9 bases, in that order; junction bases with no gene match: 12. CDR3 sequence (DNA): TGCAGTGCTTTTCCTTTTACTAGCGGGAGAGGTGAGCAGTTCTTC. Its protein product is CSAFPFTSGRGEQFF.

The gene calls are TRBV7-2 and TRBJ1-1; D ambiguous. The CDR3 is made up of 12 amino acids. Germline assignment: CDR1 SGHTA and CDR2 FQGNSA. The V end lost 5 bases, the J end lost 0 bases, and 4 bases lay between the germline ends. CDR3 sequence: CASSILNTEAFF. Written as DNA, the CDR3 is TGTGCCAGCAGCATTTTGAACACTGAAGCTTTCTTT.

The sample holds a few counts of this clonotype. The chain couples TRBV12-3 or TRBV12-4 to TRBJ2-2; D gene ambiguous. This CDR3 is built from 15 residues. V was cut by 7 bases and J by 6 bases, with 18 bases left in between. In nucleotides, the CDR3 is TGTGCCAGCATCCGATCGAAAGGGTGGGCCGGGGAGCTGTTTTTT. Translation gives CASIRSKGWAGELFF.

The chain combines TRBV6-2 or TRBV6-3 with TRBJ1-2; 7 bases line up with TRBD1. V lost 4 bases to trimming and J lost 4 bases; unmatched junction nucleotides: 9. Germline V gene data show CDR1 as MNHEY and CDR2 as SVGEGT. The CDR3 runs 15 residues. The CDR3 DNA is TGTGCCAGCAGTTCCGACCCGGGACAGATCTATGGCTACACCTTC. Translation gives CASSSDPGQIYGYTF.

The sample holds a few counts of this clonotype. The V call is TRBV19, the J call TRBJ1-5; no reliable D call. The CDR3 is 18 amino acids. V was trimmed by 1 base and J by 4 bases, leaving 20 bases between them. CDR1 is LNHDA and CDR2 is SQIVND in the germline V gene (reference sequence). The CDR3 sequence is CASSIGRIRAPLNQPQHF. The CDR3, as DNA: TGTGCCAGTAGTATAGGCCGCATACGGGCACCACTAAATCAGCCCCAGCATTTT.

About this clonotype itself: At one end the junction does not follow the germline gene, possibly because of a read error. This chain uses TRBV28 with TRBJ1-1; D not resolved. Germline V gives CDR1 MDHEN, CDR2 SYDVKM. The CDR3 extends over 15 amino acids. The CDR3 region is CASSLHGSRVTEAFF. In nucleotides, the CDR3 is TGTGCCAGCAGTTTACACGGCTCAAGGGTCACTGAAGCCTTCTTT.